This TCR beta chain was found in a study of cytomegalovirus exposure and HLA in healthy donors. In the PCR, 60 Vbeta and 13 Jbeta primers were used. Method: immunoSEQ multiplex PCR; TCRdb's copy keeps in-frame clones and lacks some. The sample shows roughly 90,000 clones, 70% to 85% of them seen only once. Concerning this clone: The antigen is not known.

Study-wide results and limits: Among TCR sequences, most were rare, though some public TCRs appeared in many donors.

Trimming cost V 0 bases and J 3 bases, with 17 bases left between them. Looked up from germline, CDR1 is MDHEN and CDR2 is SYDVKM. The CDR3 sequence is 18 residues long. Source material: PBMCs. This receptor was identified in a man in his thirties or forties in good health and CMV-seropositive. This chain joins TRBV28 and TRBJ2-2, with D possibly matching TRBD1 (6 bases). Written as DNA, the CDR3 is TGTGCCAGCAGTTTATGGTTCTTACAGGGTGACGACACCGGGGAGCTGTTTTTT. As protein: CASSLWFLQGDDTGELFF.